Listed below are T cell receptor beta chains from one sample, sequenced in a study of identical twins. One entry per CDR3 protein results from TCRdb running MiXCR on the 5' RACE reads. The sample lists 420,000 or so distinct CDR3 sequences, roughly 18% occurring once. What was sequenced was naive T cells sorted from blood. These receptors all come from a man aged 45-65 years in good health. The CDR3 runs from the conserved cysteine through the conserved F or W. The D gene is left open where the match is weak. Expanded clones get a size class; other rows say once, few or many, or leave the size out.

NA	TRBJ1-1	TRBV18	NA	TGTGCCAGCTCACCTCAACGAGAGGGTTCAGGGCCTGAAGCTTTCTTT	CASSPQREGSGPEAFF
few	TRBJ1-2	TRBV24-1	NA	TGTGCCACCAGTGAGGTTGACCTTAACTATGGCTACACCTTC	CATSEVDLNYGYTF
many	TRBJ2-5	TRBV28	NA	TGTGCCAGCAGTTTACCCCCGGGACATCTACAAGAGACCCAGTACTTC	CASSLPPGHLQETQYF
few	TRBJ2-3	TRBV6-1	TRBD2	TGTGCCAGCAGTGAATTGATAGCGGGGGCCAGCACAGATACGCAGTATTTT	CASSELIAGASTDTQYF
NA	TRBJ2-1	TRBV24-1	NA	TGTGCCACCAGTGATAACCGGGACCGACGAAGCTCCTACAATGAGCAGTTCTTC	CATSDNRDRRSSYNEQFF
many	TRBJ2-1	TRBV5-5	NA	TGTGCCAGCAGCTTGTTGGTAGCCTCCTACAATGAGCAGTTCTTC	CASSLLVASYNEQFF
NA	TRBJ2-3	TRBV7-2	TRBD2	TGTGCCAGCAGACCTAGCGGTGCTAGCACAGATACGCAGTATTTT	CASRPSGASTDTQYF
many	TRBJ1-2	TRBV15	TRBD1	TGTGCCACCAGCCCGAGACGACAGGGCGCGGATCGCTACACCTTC	CATSPRRQGADRYTF
many	TRBJ2-3	TRBV2	TRBD2	TGTGCCAGTGGACTAGCGGGAGTCACAGATACGCAGTATTTT	CASGLAGVTDTQYF
NA	TRBJ2-7	TRBV15	NA	TGTGCCACCAGCAGAGATCCAGGACAAGGCTACGAGCAGTACTTC	CATSRDPGQGYEQYF
NA	TRBJ2-5	TRBV7-2	TRBD1	TGTGCCAGCAGCCCAAGACAGGGTCAAGAGACCCAGTACTTC	CASSPRQGQETQYF
few	TRBJ2-6	TRBV4-1	NA	TGCGCCAGCAGCCTCGAAATAGCGAACTCTGGGGCCAACGTCCTGACTTTC	CASSLEIANSGANVLTF
many	TRBJ2-1	TRBV5-1	NA	TGCGCCAGCAGCTTGGGGGACTCCTACAATGAGCAGTTCTTC	CASSLGDSYNEQFF
few	TRBJ2-1	TRBV7-2	NA	TGTGCCAGCAGCAGGGGGGTAGCTGGCTACAATGAGCAGTTCTTC	CASSRGVAGYNEQFF
few	TRBJ2-1	TRBV29-1	NA	TGCAGCTCGGGCCCTAACGCCTACAATGAGCAGTTCTTC	CSSGPNAYNEQFF
NA	TRBJ2-1	TRBV28	NA	TGTGCCAGCAGTTTAAGTACTCCCAATGAGCAGTTCTTC	CASSLSTPNEQFF
NA	TRBJ1-4	TRBV2	NA	TGTGCCAGCAGTTACAGGGATCCTGAAAAACTGTTTTTT	CASSYRDPEKLFF
few	TRBJ2-1	TRBV29-1	TRBD2	TGCAGCGTTGGTGCTAGCGGAACCTACAATGAGCAGTTCTTC	CSVGASGTYNEQFF
NA	TRBJ2-7	TRBV24-1	TRBD2	TGTGCCACCAAGTCTGCGGGAGGAGGCGAGCAGTACTTC	CATKSAGGGEQYF
NA	TRBJ2-4	TRBV12-3/TRBV12-4	NA	TGTGCCAGCGGTTTGAGGGAAAATTCCAAAAACATTCAGTACTTC	CASGLRENSKNIQYF
NA	TRBJ2-1	TRBV4-2	NA	TGTGCCAGCAGCCAAGACAGGGACGGGAATGAGCAGTTCTTC	CASSQDRDGNEQFF
many	TRBJ2-7	TRBV5-5	NA	TGTGCCAGCAGCGTCACAGGGGAGGCAGACTACGAGCAGTACTTC	CASSVTGEADYEQYF
NA	TRBJ2-1	TRBV6-6	TRBD2	TGTGCCAGCACCACGGGGGGAGGTGAGCAGTTCTTC	CASTTGGGEQFF
many	TRBJ2-7	TRBV27	TRBD1	TGTGCCAGCAGCCGGATGGGCTGGACAGGGGTAGACGAGCAGTACTTC	CASSRMGWTGVDEQYF
many	TRBJ2-7	TRBV7-2	NA	TGTGCCAGCAGCTTGGTGGGGCCCGGGACCTACGAGCAGTACTTC	CASSLVGPGTYEQYF
NA	TRBJ2-1	TRBV20-1	TRBD2	TGCAGTGCCCCCACAGGACTAGCGGGAGGTTACTACAATGAGCAGTTCTTC	CSAPTGLAGGYYNEQFF
many	TRBJ2-7	TRBV6-1	NA	TGTGCCAGCAGGAAGCAGGCAGAGGTCCCTCTCGAGCAGTACTTC	CASRKQAEVPLEQYF
few	TRBJ2-2	TRBV6-2/TRBV6-3	TRBD2	TGTGCCAGCAGTTACTCCCCGGGACTAGGTTACACCGGGGAGCTGTTTTTT	CASSYSPGLGYTGELFF
few	TRBJ2-1	TRBV5-1	TRBD2	TGCGCCAGCAGCTTAGCACTAGCGGGGGGCCTTCTTAGCTCCTACAATGAGCAGTTCTTC	CASSLALAGGLLSSYNEQFF
many	TRBJ2-5	TRBV20-1	NA	TGCAGTGCTAGCTCTATGGGACCTGGAAGACAAGAGACCCAGTACTTC	CSASSMGPGRQETQYF
NA	TRBJ1-2	TRBV5-1	NA	TGCGCCAGCAGCCCGGGACGCCTTAGGGGCTACACCTTC	CASSPGRLRGYTF